This T cell receptor beta chain was retrieved from a study of T cell changes during pregnancy in multiple sclerosis. Method: immunoSEQ multiplex PCR; TCRdb's copy keeps in-frame clones and lacks some. The sample includes about 89,000 clones, 94% of them seen just once. The CDR3 spans 16 residues. V lost 6 bases and J lost 0; bases outside the gene matches: 6. Germline lookup yields CDR1 MNHNY and CDR2 SVGAGI (reference sequence). This sequence originates from a female donor with multiple sclerosis, enrolled in a pregnancy study. The chain is built from TRBV6-6 and TRBJ2-1; 9 nucleotides line up with TRBD2. The sample consisted of peripheral blood, taken in the third trimester of pregnancy. The chain's CDR3 is CASSSGLASSYNEQFF. The DNA of the CDR3 is TGTGCCAGCAGCTCGGGACTAGCCAGCTCCTACAATGAGCAGTTCTTC.